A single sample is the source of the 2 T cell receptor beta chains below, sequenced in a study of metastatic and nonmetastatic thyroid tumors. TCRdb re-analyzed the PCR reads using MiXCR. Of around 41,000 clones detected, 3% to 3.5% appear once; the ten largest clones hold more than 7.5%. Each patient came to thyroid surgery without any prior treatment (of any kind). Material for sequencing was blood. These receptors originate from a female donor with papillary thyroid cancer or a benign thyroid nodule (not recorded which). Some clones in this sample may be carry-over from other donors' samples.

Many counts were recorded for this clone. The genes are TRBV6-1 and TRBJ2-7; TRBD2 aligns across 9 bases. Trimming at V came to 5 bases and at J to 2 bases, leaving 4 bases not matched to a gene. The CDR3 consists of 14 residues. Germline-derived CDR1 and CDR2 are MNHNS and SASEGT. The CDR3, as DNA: TGTGCCAGCAGTTTGCGGGAGGGCCCCTACGAGCAGTACTTC. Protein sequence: CASSLREGPYEQYF.

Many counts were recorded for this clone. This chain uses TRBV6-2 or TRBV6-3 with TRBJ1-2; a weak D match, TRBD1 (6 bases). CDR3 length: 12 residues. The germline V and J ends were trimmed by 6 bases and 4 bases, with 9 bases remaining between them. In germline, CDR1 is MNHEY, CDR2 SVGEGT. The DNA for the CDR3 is TGTGCCAGCAGACAGGGTGGCTATGGCTACACCTTC. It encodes CASRQGGYGYTF.